What follows are 17 T cell receptor beta chains derived from one specimen sequenced in a study of shared clonotypes between healthy human individuals. TCRdb keeps only in-frame clones here, not all; method: immunoSEQ multiplex PCR. The repertoire consists of about 2,100,000 clones, with 90% to 95% occurring once and the leading ten covering around 1.7%. Terminally differentiated effector memory CD45RA+ cells were excluded from the naive CD8 cells, which were CD45RO-negative and positively selected for CCR7. The specimen was naive CD8+ T cells from PBMCs. These receptors were obtained from a young man in good health. Some clones in this sample may be carry-over from other donors' samples.

V is TRBV4-3 and J is TRBJ2-7, with unresolved D. Germline V gene lookup returns CDR1 LGHNA and CDR2 YSLEER. This CDR3 is built from 15 residues. Trimming took 0 bases from V and 2 from J, leaving 11 bases between them. CDR3 loop: CASSQDLRSTYEQYF. The CDR3 bases are TGCGCCAGCAGCCAAGATTTGAGGAGCACCTACGAGCAGTACTTC.

This chain uses TRBV9 with TRBJ2-1; D tentatively fits TRBD1 or TRBD2 (6 bases each). Per the germline V gene, CDR1 is SGDLS and CDR2 is YYNGEE. There are 14 residues in the CDR3. V was trimmed by 4 bases and J by 8 bases, leaving 16 bases between them. CDR3 nucleotides: TGTGCCAGCAGCCTAACCGGGGGCCTCGATGAGCAGTTCTTC. Its protein is CASSLTGGLDEQFF.

The rearrangement uses TRBV10-3 and TRBJ1-5; 7 bases match TRBD1. V shed 3 bases and J 2 bases; nucleotides not matched to a gene: 19. Germline values: CDR1 ENHRY, CDR2 SYGVKD. The CDR3 runs to 20 residues. The CDR3 coding sequence is TGTGCCATCAGTGATGGGGACTTAGGGGGCAGGGAAGAGGGCAATCAGCCCCAGCATTTT. It translates to CAISDGDLGGREEGNQPQHF.

The chain uses TRBV7-2 and TRBJ2-7; no reliable D call. Between the trimmed V and J ends, which lost 4 bases and 2 bases, there was a span of 9 bases. The CDR3 consists of 13 residues. Germline CDR1 and CDR2: SGHTA and FQGNSA. CDR3 residues: CASSSSTTYEQYF. In nucleotides, the CDR3 is TGTGCCAGCAGCTCATCCACTACCTACGAGCAGTACTTC. Looking up the rest from reference TRBV7-2 and TRBJ2-7 gives the full variable domain: GAGVSQSPSNKVTEKGKDVELRCDPISGHTALYWYRQSLGQGLEFLIYFQGNSAPDKSGLPSDRFSAERTGGSVSTLTIQRTQQEDSAVYLCASSSSTTYEQYFGPGTRLTVT.

Concerning this clone itself: The sample carries other DNA sequences with the same CDR3. This CDR3 reads CASSLSGGPYNEQFF. CDR3 nucleotides: TGTGCCAGCAGTTTATCCGGGGGCCCCTACAATGAGCAGTTCTTC. The genes are TRBV27 and TRBJ2-1; D might be TRBD1 or TRBD2, each matching 6 bases. Germline CDR1 reads MNHEY; CDR2 reads SMNVEV (reference sequence). The CDR3 is 15 residues long. V was shortened by 0 bases and J by 2 bases, with 8 bases between the two germline ends.

The chain is built from TRBV30 and TRBJ1-2; tentative D call: TRBD1 (6 bases). This CDR3 has 13 residues. Trimming removed 5 bases at V and 7 bases at J, with 17 bases between. The germline gives CDR1 GTSNPN, CDR2 SVGIG (reference sequence). This chain's CDR3 is CAWGLGGGFGYTF. CDR3 DNA sequence: TGTGCCTGGGGCCTCGGGGGGGGCTTTGGCTACACCTTC.

V and J are TRBV7-2 and TRBJ2-3; D is uncertain. The CDR3 has 13 residues. V gave up 5 bases and J gave up 6 bases, with 12 bases separating them. The V gene's germline CDR1 is SGHTA and CDR2 FQGNSA. DNA for the CDR3: TGTGCCAGCAGCCCCACTCATGGGGATACGCAGTATTTT. Translation gives CASSPTHGDTQYF.

This clone was detected only a few times. V gene TRBV4-1 combines with J gene TRBJ1-1, with D uncertain. The length of the CDR3 is 16 residues. Germline-derived CDR1 and CDR2 are MGHRA and YSYEKL. V gave up 2 bases and J gave up 4 bases, with 17 bases separating them. The chain's CDR3 is CASSQLAERLGTEAFF. The CDR3 DNA sequence: TGCGCCAGCAGCCAACTTGCGGAAAGGTTGGGCACTGAAGCTTTCTTT.

This chain links TRBV4-1 with TRBJ2-7; no firm D call. The ends were cut back, 1 base at V and 3 bases at J, with 10 bases in the middle. CDR1 MGHRA and CDR2 YSYEKL come from the germline V gene. The length of the CDR3 is 14 residues. CDR3 loop: CASSQVPESYEQYF. For the CDR3, the DNA is TGCGCCAGCAGCCAAGTGCCCGAGAGCTACGAGCAGTACTTC.

This chain joins TRBV4-1 and TRBJ1-1; possibly TRBD1 for D (6 bases). CDR1 and CDR2 from the germline V gene are MGHRA and YSYEKL. Trimming cost V 4 bases and J 4 bases, with 13 bases left between them. This CDR3 has 14 residues. The CDR3: CASSLGDRTTEAFF. DNA of the CDR3: TGCGCCAGCAGCCTAGGCGACAGGACCACTGAAGCTTTCTTT.

This clone was detected once. Written as DNA, the CDR3 is TGCGCCAGCAGCTTGGCGGACAGACTGAACACTGAAGCTTTCTTT. This codes for CASSLADRLNTEAFF. The V and J genes are TRBV5-1 and TRBJ1-1, with D possibly matching TRBD1 (6 bases). Trimming shortened V by 0 bases and J by 0 bases, and 9 bases separated the two germline ends. CDR1 is SGHRS and CDR2 is YFSETQ in the germline V gene. The length of the CDR3 is 15 residues.

The rearrangement joins TRBV7-2 to TRBJ2-7; TRBD2 matches at 8 bases. This CDR3 has 15 amino acids. CDR1 is SGHTA, CDR2 FQGNSA, per germline. V dropped 1 base and J dropped 11; count of bases not matched to a gene: 13. CDR3 protein: CASSLGAGGNSPKYF. CDR3 DNA: TGTGCCAGCAGCTTAGGGGCGGGAGGAAACTCTCCCAAGTACTTC. Combining the CDR3 with reference TRBV7-2 and TRBJ2-7 gives the whole variable domain GAGVSQSPSNKVTEKGKDVELRCDPISGHTALYWYRQSLGQGLEFLIYFQGNSAPDKSGLPSDRFSAERTGGSVSTLTIQRTQQEDSAVYLCASSLGAGGNSPKYFGPGTRLTVT.

V is TRBV7-9 and J is TRBJ2-5; possibly TRBD1 for D (6 bases). V lost 1 base to trimming and J lost 3 bases, with 12 bases between them. CDR3 length: 15 amino acids. From germline, CDR1 is SEHNR and CDR2 FQNEAQ (reference sequence). The CDR3 DNA reads as TGTGCCAGCAGCTTAGTCCTGGGGGACAAAGAGACCCAGTACTTC. It yields the protein CASSLVLGDKETQYF.

In regard to this clone: The same CDR3 also results from other DNA sequences found in this sample. The V gene is TRBV27, the J gene TRBJ2-7, with D perhaps matching TRBD1 (7 bases). Germline V gives CDR1 MNHEY, CDR2 SMNVEV (reference sequence). The CDR3 is 14 residues long. V was shortened by 3 bases and J by 3 bases, with 12 bases between the two germline ends. CDR3 protein: CASSFGGGGYEQYF. CDR3 bases: TGTGCCAGCAGTTTCGGAGGGGGCGGCTACGAGCAGTACTTC.

With respect to this clone: The same CDR3 is also encoded by other DNA sequences in this sample. The chain joins TRBV6-5 to TRBJ2-5; no clear D. Germline CDR1 MNHEY, CDR2 SVGAGI. V lost 2 bases and J 5 bases, leaving 9 bases between the germline ends. The CDR3 is 13 residues long. CDR3 sequence (DNA): TGTGCCAGCAGTTACGATAGTGAGGAGACCCAGTACTTC. Residues: CASSYDSEETQYF.

This clone was seen just once. This chain links TRBV27 with TRBJ1-2; D is perhaps TRBD1 (5 bases). Looked up from germline, CDR1 is MNHEY and CDR2 is SMNVEV (reference sequence). The V end lost 2 bases, the J end lost 4 bases, and 11 bases lay between the germline ends. The CDR3 runs 14 residues. The CDR3 sequence: CASSLRGTVYGYTF. As DNA, the CDR3 is TGTGCCAGCAGTTTAAGGGGTACGGTCTATGGCTACACCTTC.

The chain combines TRBV30 with TRBJ2-3; the D is unclear. The germline gives CDR1 GTSNPN, CDR2 SVGIG (reference sequence). The V end was cut by 3 bases, the J end by 2 bases, with 6 bases between. This CDR3 contains 12 residues. The chain's CDR3 is CAWRKFTDTQYF. CDR3 sequence (DNA): TGTGCCTGGAGAAAGTTCACAGATACGCAGTATTTT.